This TCR beta chain was observed in a study of T cell responses to AZD1222 COVID-19 vaccine. Study-wide findings and caveats: An increase in Spike-specific TCR breadth and depth was observed after two AZD1222 doses.

As concerns this clone: Its target is not known.

The V end was cut by 6 bases, the J end by 0 bases, with 9 bases between. The CDR3 has 14 amino acids. Per the germline V gene, CDR1 is SGHAT and CDR2 is FQNNGV. Some clones are missing from TCRdb's copy, which holds only in-frame ones; the method was immunoSEQ multiplex PCR. This table holds roughly 100,000 clones, approximately 86% found once. The sample was peripheral blood, taken 28 days after the second dose of the MenACWY control vaccine. The chain joins TRBV11-2 to TRBJ1-3; the D is unclear. The origin of this receptor is an adult who received the MenACWY meningococcal vaccine as a control. CDR3 coding DNA: TGTGCCAGCAGTCTGTTTGGCTCTGGAAACACCATATATTTT. Translating gives CASSLFGSGNTIYF.